The table lists the clone carrying this T cell receptor (beta chain) with a few counts. The antigen is unknown. In the PCR, 60 Vbeta and 13 Jbeta primers were used. Generated by immunoSEQ multiplex PCR, the TCRdb table keeps only in-frame clones and is missing some. The table includes some 170,000 clones, 55% to 75% detected once. The CDR3 runs to 14 residues. Unmatched junction bases numbered 5, after V lost 4 bases and J lost 6 bases. In germline, CDR1 is SEHNR, CDR2 FQNEAQ (reference sequence). These data come from a study of cytomegalovirus exposure and HLA in healthy donors. Across the study: Falling in the Caucasian-associated ancestry cluster were 81% of under 500 genotyped donors. General observations from the study: Reportedly, diagnosis of cytomegalovirus status by the classifier showed high specificity and sensitivity.

The sequence was collected from a human donor in good health. V usage is TRBV7-9 and J usage is TRBJ1-5; 8 nucleotides line up with TRBD1. The sample consisted of PBMCs. The CDR3 sequence: CASSSGGYAQPQHF. The CDR3 nucleotides read TGTGCCAGCAGCTCAGGGGGCTATGCTCAGCCCCAGCATTTT. The variable domain in full, with the rest retrieved from reference TRBV7-9 and TRBJ1-5, is DTGVSQNPRHKITKRGQNVTFRCDPISEHNRLYWYRQTLGQGPEFLTYFQNEAQLEKSRLLSDRFSAERPKGSFSTLEIQRTEQGDSAMYLCASSSGGYAQPQHFGDGTRLSIL.